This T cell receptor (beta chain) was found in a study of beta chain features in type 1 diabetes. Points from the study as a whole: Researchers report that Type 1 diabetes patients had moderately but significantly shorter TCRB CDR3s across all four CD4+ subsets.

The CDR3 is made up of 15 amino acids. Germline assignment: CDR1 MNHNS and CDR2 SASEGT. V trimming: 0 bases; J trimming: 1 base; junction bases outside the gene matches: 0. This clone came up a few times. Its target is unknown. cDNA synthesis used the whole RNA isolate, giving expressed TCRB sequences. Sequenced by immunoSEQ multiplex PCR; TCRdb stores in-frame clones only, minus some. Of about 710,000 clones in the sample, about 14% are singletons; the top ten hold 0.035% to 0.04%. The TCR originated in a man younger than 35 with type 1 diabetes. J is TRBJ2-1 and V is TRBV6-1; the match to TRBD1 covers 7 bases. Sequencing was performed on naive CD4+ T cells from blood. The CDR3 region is CASSEATGSYNEQFF. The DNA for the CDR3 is TGTGCCAGCAGTGAAGCGACAGGGTCCTACAATGAGCAGTTCTTC.